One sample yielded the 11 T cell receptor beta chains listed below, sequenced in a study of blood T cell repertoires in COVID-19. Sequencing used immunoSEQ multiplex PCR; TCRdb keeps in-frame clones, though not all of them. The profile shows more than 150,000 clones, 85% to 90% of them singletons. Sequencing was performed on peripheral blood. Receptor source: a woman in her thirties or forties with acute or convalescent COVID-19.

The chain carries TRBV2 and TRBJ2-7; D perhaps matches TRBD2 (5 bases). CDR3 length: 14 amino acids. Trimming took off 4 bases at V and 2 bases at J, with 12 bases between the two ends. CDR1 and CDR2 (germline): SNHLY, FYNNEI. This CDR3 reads CASSGGGLAYEQYF. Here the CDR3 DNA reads TGTGCCAGCAGTGGAGGAGGTCTAGCCTACGAGCAGTACTTC. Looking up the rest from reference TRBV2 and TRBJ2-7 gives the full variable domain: EPEVTQTPSHQVTQMGQEVILRCVPISNHLYFYWYRQILGQKVEFLVSFYNNEISEKSEIFDDQFSVERPDGSNFTLKIRSTKLEDSAMYFCASSGGGLAYEQYFGPGTRLTVT.

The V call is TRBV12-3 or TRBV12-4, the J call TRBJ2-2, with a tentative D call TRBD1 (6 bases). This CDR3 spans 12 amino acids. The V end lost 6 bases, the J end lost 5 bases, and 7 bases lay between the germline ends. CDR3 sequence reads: CASRRGTGELFF. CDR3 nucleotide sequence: TGTGCCAGCAGGAGGGGGACCGGGGAGCTGTTTTTT.

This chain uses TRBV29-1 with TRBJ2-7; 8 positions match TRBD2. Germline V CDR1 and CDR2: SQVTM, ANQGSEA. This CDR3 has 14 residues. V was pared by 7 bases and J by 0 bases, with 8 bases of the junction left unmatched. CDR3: CSASGGGNSYEQYF. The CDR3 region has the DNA TGCAGCGCTTCCGGGGGGGGGAACTCCTACGAGCAGTACTTC.

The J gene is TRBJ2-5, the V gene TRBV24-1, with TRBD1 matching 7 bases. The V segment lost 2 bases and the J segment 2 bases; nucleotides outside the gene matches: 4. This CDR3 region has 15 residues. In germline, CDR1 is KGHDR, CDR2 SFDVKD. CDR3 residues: CATSDSRQGQETQYF. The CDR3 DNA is TGTGCCACCAGTGATTCCCGACAGGGACAAGAGACCCAGTACTTC.

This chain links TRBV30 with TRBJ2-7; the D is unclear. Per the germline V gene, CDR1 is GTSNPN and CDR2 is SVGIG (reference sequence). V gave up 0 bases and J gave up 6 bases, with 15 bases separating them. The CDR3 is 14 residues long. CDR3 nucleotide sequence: TGTGCCTGGAGTGTACATCCCTTAGCCATCGAGCAGTACTTC. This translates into CAWSVHPLAIEQYF.

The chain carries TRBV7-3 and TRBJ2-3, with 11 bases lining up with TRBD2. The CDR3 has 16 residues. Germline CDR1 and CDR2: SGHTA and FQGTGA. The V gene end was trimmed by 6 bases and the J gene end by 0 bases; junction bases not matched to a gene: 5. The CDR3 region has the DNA TGTGCCAGCAGTCCGACTAGCGGGAAAAGCACAGATACGCAGTATTTT. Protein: CASSPTSGKSTDTQYF. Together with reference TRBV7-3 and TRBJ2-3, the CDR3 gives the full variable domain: GAGVSQTPSNKVTEKGKYVELRCDPISGHTALYWYRQSLGQGPEFLIYFQGTGAADDSGLPNDRFFAVRPEGSVSTLKIQRTERGDSAVYLCASSPTSGKSTDTQYFGPGTRLTVL.

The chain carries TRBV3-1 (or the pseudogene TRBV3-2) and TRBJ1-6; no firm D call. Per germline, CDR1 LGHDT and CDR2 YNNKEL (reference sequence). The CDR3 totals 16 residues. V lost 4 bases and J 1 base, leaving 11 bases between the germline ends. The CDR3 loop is CASSPYLPSYNSPLHF. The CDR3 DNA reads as TGTGCCAGCAGCCCCTATCTTCCGTCCTATAATTCACCCCTCCACTTT.

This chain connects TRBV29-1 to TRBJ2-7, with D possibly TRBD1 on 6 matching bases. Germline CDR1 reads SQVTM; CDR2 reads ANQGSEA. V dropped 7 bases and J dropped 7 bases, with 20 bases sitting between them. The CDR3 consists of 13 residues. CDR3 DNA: TGCAGCGCCCAAGGACAGACTCCAGGGGAGCAGTACTTC. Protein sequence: CSAQGQTPGEQYF.

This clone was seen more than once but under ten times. CDR3 bases: TGTGCCTGGGACAGGGGTTCTGATTCACCCCTCCACTTT. Its translation is CAWDRGSDSPLHF. This chain uses TRBV30 with TRBJ1-6; TRBD1 matches at 8 bases. The trim removed 5 bases at V and 8 bases at J, leaving 5 bases unmatched. Germline CDR1 and CDR2: GTSNPN and SVGIG (reference sequence). The CDR3 spans 13 residues.

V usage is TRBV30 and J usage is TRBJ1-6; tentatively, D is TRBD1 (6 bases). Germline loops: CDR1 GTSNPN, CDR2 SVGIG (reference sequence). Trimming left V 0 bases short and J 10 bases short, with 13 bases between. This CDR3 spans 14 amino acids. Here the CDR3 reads CAWSVDRRQSPLHF. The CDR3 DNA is TGTGCCTGGAGTGTAGACAGGAGACAATCACCCCTCCACTTT.

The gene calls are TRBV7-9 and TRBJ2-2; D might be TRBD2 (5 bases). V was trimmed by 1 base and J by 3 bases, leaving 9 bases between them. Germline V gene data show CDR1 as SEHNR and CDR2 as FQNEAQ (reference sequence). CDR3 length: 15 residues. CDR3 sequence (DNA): TGTGCCAGCAGCTTAGGATCGAGGGACACCGGGGAGCTGTTTTTT. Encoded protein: CASSLGSRDTGELFF.